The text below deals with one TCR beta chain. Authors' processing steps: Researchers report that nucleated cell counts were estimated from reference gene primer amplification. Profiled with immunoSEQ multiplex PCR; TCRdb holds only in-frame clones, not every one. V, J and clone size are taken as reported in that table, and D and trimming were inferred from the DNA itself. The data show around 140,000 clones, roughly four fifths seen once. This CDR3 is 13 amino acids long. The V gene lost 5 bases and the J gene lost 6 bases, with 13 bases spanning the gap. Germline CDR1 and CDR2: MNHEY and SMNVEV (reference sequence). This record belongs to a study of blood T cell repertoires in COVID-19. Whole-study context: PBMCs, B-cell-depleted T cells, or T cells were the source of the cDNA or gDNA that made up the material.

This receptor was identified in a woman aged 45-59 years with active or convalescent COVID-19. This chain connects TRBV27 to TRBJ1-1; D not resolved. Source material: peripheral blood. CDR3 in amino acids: CASSPRGIAEAFF. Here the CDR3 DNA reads TGTGCCAGCAGTCCGCGCGGAATCGCTGAAGCTTTCTTT.